The 21 T cell receptor beta chains in this list originate from one sample, sequenced in a study of spatial heterogeneity in lung cancer (dated by TCRdb to the late 2010s). This sample's time point label indicates: blood at routine non-recurrence follow-up after resection. Without any cell sorting, TCR sequencing was performed on whole RNA extracted either from tumor and nontumor lung tissue or from cryopreserved PBMC samples. Libraries were prepared through 5' RACE. Data came from a NextSeq 500. TCRdb cleaned the public reads at Q25 with fastp, built clones with MiXCR and kept in-frame beta chains. Entries are consolidated by CDR3 protein sequence, retaining the most common genes and DNA. The sample yields approximately 56,000 distinct CDR3 sequences; about 7.4% were counted once. The ten top clones hold over 30% of the sample. The sample consisted of PBMCs, taken at follow-up. Every receptor here comes from a female donor with early-stage non-small cell lung cancer.

The chain employs TRBV7-2 and TRBJ2-7; TRBD2 matches at 7 bases. After removal of 2 bases from V and 0 bases from J, the junction contained 4 bases not matched to a gene. Germline V CDR1 and CDR2: SGHTA, FQGNSA. This CDR3 spans 15 amino acids. CDR3 sequence (DNA): TGTGCCAGCAGCTTATCCCCTAGCGGCTCCTACGAGCAGTACTTC. Encoded protein: CASSLSPSGSYEQYF.

This clonotype has ten or more counts. The chain employs TRBV5-5 and TRBJ2-2, with D possibly being TRBD2 (7 bases). This CDR3 spans 14 amino acids. Between the trimmed V and J ends, which lost 6 bases and 6 bases, there was a span of 15 bases. CDR1 and CDR2 from the germline V gene are SGHKS and YYEKEE (reference sequence). In DNA form, the CDR3 reads TGTGCCAGCACCCACGGAGGGGGGGCCGGGGAGCTGTTTTTT. Its translation is CASTHGGGAGELFF.

This clonotype occurred many times. The rearrangement joins TRBV2 to TRBJ2-5; 10 bases match TRBD1. V was pared by 4 bases and J by 5 bases, with 7 bases of the junction left unmatched. CDR1 is SNHLY, CDR2 FYNNEI, per germline. The CDR3 is 15 residues long. The CDR3 loop reads CASSAPTGGDETQYF. CDR3 nucleotides: TGTGCCAGCAGTGCCCCGACAGGGGGCGACGAGACCCAGTACTTC.

The chain joins TRBV28 to TRBJ1-2; D remains ambiguous. The length of the CDR3 is 14 residues. Germline CDR1 and CDR2: MDHEN and SYDVKM. Trimming took 5 bases from V and 0 from J, leaving 10 bases between them. CDR3 coding DNA: TGTGCCAGCAGTCTTTTGGTGGCTAACTATGGCTACACCTTC. It translates to CASSLLVANYGYTF.

This clonotype was detected ten times or more. The chain links TRBV29-1 to TRBJ2-7, with 10 bases fitting TRBD1. J was trimmed by 7 bases and V by 6 bases; bases with no gene match: 9. Looked up from germline, CDR1 is SQVTM and CDR2 is ANQGSEA. The CDR3 contains 13 residues. CDR3: CSVGDRGPEEQYF. The CDR3, as DNA: TGCAGCGTGGGGGACAGGGGCCCCGAAGAGCAGTACTTC.

This clonotype was counted ten times or more. This chain links TRBV9 with TRBJ2-1; 8 bases match TRBD2. Germline CDR1 is SGDLS and CDR2 is YYNGEE. V lost 1 base, J lost 3 bases, and 6 bases stayed unmatched. CDR3 length equals 16 residues. The DNA for the CDR3 is TGTGCCAGCAGCGTATCTAGCGGGCCTGGCTACAATGAGCAGTTCTTC. As protein: CASSVSSGPGYNEQFF.

This clonotype was seen many times. This chain uses TRBV28 with TRBJ2-3, with D hard to call. The CDR3 spans 12 residues. The germline gives CDR1 MDHEN, CDR2 SYDVKM. Trimming cost V 7 bases and J 1 base, with 6 bases left between them. The DNA for the CDR3 is TGTGCCAGCAACGGCCGCACAGATACGCAGTATTTT. Its protein product is CASNGRTDTQYF.

The J gene is TRBJ2-7, the V gene TRBV12-3 or TRBV12-4, with a tentative D call TRBD2 (5 bases). V was trimmed by 2 bases and J by 7 bases, leaving 12 bases between them. The CDR3 loop spans 13 amino acids. The CDR3 coding sequence is TGTGCCAGCAGTTTAAACGGCGGGCTGGAGCAGTACTTC. This codes for CASSLNGGLEQYF.

This clonotype was counted at least ten times. The rearrangement links TRBV4-3 to TRBJ2-2, with 12 nucleotides matching TRBD1. Germline V gene sequence: CDR1 LGHNA, CDR2 YSLEER. This CDR3 comprises 15 residues. Unmatched junction bases numbered 3, after V lost 5 bases and J lost 5 bases. This CDR3 reads CASSLGQGATGELFF. CDR3 nucleotide sequence: TGCGCCAGCAGCTTGGGACAGGGGGCGACCGGGGAGCTGTTTTTT.

This clonotype was seen at least ten times. The chain carries TRBV20-1 and TRBJ2-4; no definite D call. Between the trimmed V and J ends, which lost 3 bases and 8 bases, there was a span of 8 bases. Germline CDR1 reads DFQATT; CDR2 reads SNEGSKA (reference sequence). The CDR3 consists of 11 residues. CDR3 region: CSASSGYIQYF. As DNA, the CDR3 is TGCAGTGCTAGCTCCGGGTACATTCAGTACTTC.

The table lists this clonotype with many counts. The chain carries TRBV5-1 and TRBJ1-3; weak D call: TRBD1 (5 bases). V was pared by 4 bases and J by 0 bases, with 17 bases between. The CDR3 length is 17 residues. Germline lookup yields CDR1 SGHRS and CDR2 YFSETQ. CDR3 residues: CASSRGGRGPSGNTIYF. The CDR3 DNA reads as TGCGCCAGCAGCCGCGGGGGACGGGGACCCTCTGGAAACACCATATATTTT. Complete variable domain (other parts from reference TRBV5-1 and TRBJ1-3): KAGVTQTPRYLIKTRGQQVTLSCSPISGHRSVSWYQQTPGQGLQFLFEYFSETQRNKGNFPGRFSGRQFSNSRSEMNVSTLELGDSALYLCASSRGGRGPSGNTIYFGEGSWLTVV.

The table lists this clonotype with a few counts. The chain links TRBV3-1 to TRBJ1-1; D unresolved. The CDR3 loop spans 12 amino acids. Germline V CDR1 and CDR2: LGHDT, YNNKEL (reference sequence). Trimming took 3 bases from V and 1 from J, leaving 3 bases between them. The CDR3 here is CASSHRNTEAFF. The CDR3 DNA follows: TGTGCCAGCAGCCACAGGAACACTGAAGCTTTCTTT.

This clonotype was detected a few times. This chain connects TRBV7-2 to TRBJ1-1; D is uncertain. Germline values: CDR1 SGHTA, CDR2 FQGNSA. This CDR3 region has 15 residues. Trimming cost V 5 bases and J 1 base, with 14 bases left between them. CDR3 sequence (DNA): TGTGCCAGCAGCCCAACCAGTGGCAGGAACACTGAAGCTTTCTTT. Protein product: CASSPTSGRNTEAFF. The full variable domain, its missing parts supplied by reference TRBV7-2 and TRBJ1-1, is GAGVSQSPSNKVTEKGKDVELRCDPISGHTALYWYRQSLGQGLEFLIYFQGNSAPDKSGLPSDRFSAERTGGSVSTLTIQRTQQEDSAVYLCASSPTSGRNTEAFFGQGTRLTVV.

This clonotype appeared many times. This rearrangement joins TRBV4-1 to TRBJ1-5; 8 positions match TRBD1. The CDR3 runs 16 residues. Germline assignment: CDR1 MGHRA and CDR2 YSYEKL. V lost 3 bases to trimming and J lost 4 bases; unmatched junction nucleotides: 8. In DNA form, the CDR3 reads TGCGCCAGCAGCCAGCAGGGGGCCGCGGTAAATCAGCCCCAGCATTTT. Protein sequence: CASSQQGAAVNQPQHF.

This clonotype was recorded at least ten times. The gene calls are TRBV12-3 or TRBV12-4 and TRBJ1-4; D gene uncertain. Trimming pared 6 bases from V and 4 bases from J, leaving 9 bases between. The CDR3 loop spans 13 amino acids. The CDR3 DNA follows: TGTGCCAGCAGCTTACAGTATAATGAAAAACTGTTTTTT. Translation gives CASSLQYNEKLFF.

This clonotype occurred many times. The rearrangement links TRBV11-2 to TRBJ1-5; a weak D match, TRBD1 (6 bases). In germline, CDR1 is SGHAT, CDR2 FQNNGV. Trimming stripped 5 bases from V and 3 bases from J, with 14 bases between. CDR3 length: 15 residues. The CDR3: CASSPTGGNNQPQHF. The CDR3 DNA is TGTGCCAGCAGCCCGACAGGAGGTAACAATCAGCCCCAGCATTTT.

J is TRBJ1-2 and V is TRBV7-8; D gene unclear. CDR1 is SGHVS, CDR2 FQNEAQ, per germline. V shed 5 bases and J shed 6 bases, with 13 bases lying between them. CDR3 length equals 13 residues. CDR3 bases: TGTGCCAGCAGCCCACGAGGCGCGGATGGCTACACCTTC. It codes for CASSPRGADGYTF.

Relative to its sample, this clonotype is medium-sized. Here the CDR3 reads CAISEGPQGTDTGELFF. In DNA, the CDR3 is TGTGCCATCAGTGAGGGTCCACAGGGTACGGACACCGGGGAGCTGTTTTTT. This chain connects TRBV10-3 to TRBJ2-2; the D gene is possibly TRBD1 (6 bases). CDR1 and CDR2 (germline): ENHRY, SYGVKD. Trimming removed 2 bases from V and 3 bases from J, with 16 bases in between. This CDR3 spans 17 amino acids.

This chain links TRBV20-1 with TRBJ2-7, with D possibly being TRBD2 (5 bases). The CDR3 is 13 residues long. Trimming stripped 8 bases from V and 7 bases from J, with 21 bases between. Germline V gives CDR1 DFQATT, CDR2 SNEGSKA (reference sequence). The CDR3 here is CSLRSQSTGEQYF. CDR3 in DNA: TGCAGTTTAAGGTCCCAGTCCACGGGGGAGCAGTACTTC.

J is TRBJ2-3 and V is TRBV3-1; D tentatively reads TRBD1 or TRBD2 (7 bases each). The V gene's germline CDR1 is LGHDT and CDR2 YNNKEL (reference sequence). The CDR3 extends over 16 amino acids. V was shortened by 0 bases and J by 2 bases, with 12 bases between the two germline ends. The CDR3 is CASSQDGGTVTDTQYF. Here the CDR3 DNA reads TGTGCCAGCAGCCAAGACGGGGGGACAGTCACAGATACGCAGTATTTT.

This clonotype has just a few counts. The genes are TRBV9 and TRBJ2-3; TRBD2 is a possible D gene (5 bases). The CDR3 is 15 residues long. Trimming left V 4 bases short and J 2 bases short, with 14 bases between. Germline V CDR1 and CDR2: SGDLS, YYNGEE. The DNA of the CDR3 is TGTGCCAGCAGCCCCTTTAAGACTAACACAGATACGCAGTATTTT. Its protein product is CASSPFKTNTDTQYF.